A selection of T cell receptor beta chains follows, all from one sample in a study of blood T cell repertoires in COVID-19. Method: immunoSEQ multiplex PCR; TCRdb's copy keeps in-frame clones and lacks some. The sample includes around 310,000 clones, over 75% of them seen just once. Sequences were obtained from peripheral blood. The origin of the receptors is a woman aged 45 to 65 with active or convalescent COVID-19. Each CDR3 is given with its conserved first and last residue. The D gene is left open where the match is weak. Only part of the rows carry a size: once, few, many, or a class if the clone is expanded.

d_call: TRBD1
clone_size: once
j_call: TRBJ1-1
v_call: TRBV19
cdr3_nt: TGTGCCAGTAGCTTACCTCAGACAGGGGACACTGAAGCTTTCTTT
cdr3_aa: CASSLPQTGDTEAFF

d_call: .
clone_size: once
j_call: TRBJ1-1
v_call: TRBV30
cdr3_nt: TGTGCCTGGAGCCCTCGGGGGAGAAACACTGAAGCTTTCTTT
cdr3_aa: CAWSPRGRNTEAFF

d_call: .
clone_size: .
j_call: TRBJ1-5
v_call: TRBV7-9
cdr3_nt: TGTGCCAGGGGGGCAGGGTTTAGCAATCAGCCCCAGCATTTT
cdr3_aa: CARGAGFSNQPQHF

d_call: TRBD1
clone_size: .
j_call: TRBJ1-2
v_call: TRBV7-3
cdr3_nt: TGTGCCAGCAGCTTCACAGGGGACTATGGCTACACCTTC
cdr3_aa: CASSFTGDYGYTF

d_call: TRBD1
clone_size: .
j_call: TRBJ1-5
v_call: TRBV3-1/TRBV3-2
cdr3_nt: TGTGCCAGCAGCCAACATCCCTCGACAGGGACGGTCAATCAGCCCCAGCATTTT
cdr3_aa: CASSQHPSTGTVNQPQHF

d_call: .
clone_size: once
j_call: TRBJ1-6
v_call: TRBV27
cdr3_nt: TGTGCCAGCAGTTCCCGGCAGGTTTACGATAATTCACCCCTCCACTTT
cdr3_aa: CASSSRQVYDNSPLHF

d_call: TRBD1
clone_size: .
j_call: TRBJ1-3
v_call: TRBV29-1
cdr3_nt: TGCAGCGTTTCAGACAGGGATAGAGGAAACACCATATATTTT
cdr3_aa: CSVSDRDRGNTIYF

d_call: .
clone_size: .
j_call: TRBJ2-6
v_call: TRBV19
cdr3_nt: TGTGCCAGTACACAACCGATCTCTGGGGCCAACGTCCTGACTTTC
cdr3_aa: CASTQPISGANVLTF

d_call: TRBD1
clone_size: few
j_call: TRBJ1-4
v_call: TRBV15
cdr3_nt: TGTGCCACCAGCAAGGGGACAGGGACTAATGAAAAACTGTTTTTT
cdr3_aa: CATSKGTGTNEKLFF

d_call: .
clone_size: .
j_call: TRBJ1-2
v_call: TRBV28
cdr3_nt: TGTGCCAGCACCCCGTTACTTCGAAGAGGGAACTATGGCTACACCTTC
cdr3_aa: CASTPLLRRGNYGYTF

d_call: TRBD1
clone_size: .
j_call: TRBJ2-7
v_call: TRBV27
cdr3_nt: TGTGCCAGCAGTTTGGGACAGGGGGCTTACGAGCAGTACTTC
cdr3_aa: CASSLGQGAYEQYF

d_call: TRBD1
clone_size: .
j_call: TRBJ1-2
v_call: TRBV7-9
cdr3_nt: TGTGCCAGCAGCTCACAGGGGACCACAAACTATGGCTACACCTTC
cdr3_aa: CASSSQGTTNYGYTF

d_call: TRBD1
clone_size: .
j_call: TRBJ2-7
v_call: TRBV12-3/TRBV12-4
cdr3_nt: TGTGCCAGCAGTCCAGACAGGGTTGGCGAGCAGTACTTC
cdr3_aa: CASSPDRVGEQYF

d_call: .
clone_size: .
j_call: TRBJ1-5
v_call: TRBV7-8
cdr3_nt: TGTGCCAGCAGCTTGGGGCAGATCAATCAGCCCCAGCATTTT
cdr3_aa: CASSLGQINQPQHF

d_call: TRBD1
clone_size: .
j_call: TRBJ1-2
v_call: TRBV7-9
cdr3_nt: TGTGCCAGCAGCTTAGTCCGTCGGGCAGGGGGCTCTTGGGGCTACACCTTC
cdr3_aa: CASSLVRRAGGSWGYTF

d_call: TRBD2
clone_size: once
j_call: TRBJ2-1
v_call: TRBV11-2
cdr3_nt: TGTGCCAGCAGCTCCGGGACTAGCGGGAGAGAGTATGAGCAGTTCTTC
cdr3_aa: CASSSGTSGREYEQFF

d_call: TRBD1
clone_size: .
j_call: TRBJ2-1
v_call: TRBV6-2/TRBV6-3
cdr3_nt: TGTGCCAGCAGCTCCCGGGACAGGGGGTCCTACAATGAGCAGTTCTTC
cdr3_aa: CASSSRDRGSYNEQFF

d_call: TRBD2
clone_size: .
j_call: TRBJ2-3
v_call: TRBV5-4
cdr3_nt: TGTGCCAGCAGCGCCACTAGCGGCACAGATACGCAGTATTTT
cdr3_aa: CASSATSGTDTQYF

d_call: TRBD1
clone_size: .
j_call: TRBJ1-3
v_call: TRBV5-1
cdr3_nt: TGCGCCAGCAGCTCTCAGGGGGCGTCTGGAAACACCATATATTTT
cdr3_aa: CASSSQGASGNTIYF

d_call: .
clone_size: .
j_call: TRBJ2-1
v_call: TRBV21-1
cdr3_nt: TGTGCCAGCAGCACTCGACGGAACACCGGGACTAGCGGGCGATACAATGAGCAGTTCTTC
cdr3_aa: CASSTRRNTGTSGRYNEQFF

d_call: .
clone_size: .
j_call: TRBJ1-2
v_call: TRBV5-5
cdr3_nt: TGTGCCAGCAGCTTGGTACAGTTTAACTATGGCTACACCTTC
cdr3_aa: CASSLVQFNYGYTF

d_call: TRBD2
clone_size: .
j_call: TRBJ2-5
v_call: TRBV6-2/TRBV6-3
cdr3_nt: TGTGCCAGCAGTTTGGGACTAGCGGGGGGACGAGAGACCCAGTACTTC
cdr3_aa: CASSLGLAGGRETQYF

d_call: TRBD1
clone_size: .
j_call: TRBJ2-7
v_call: TRBV12-5
cdr3_nt: TGTGCTAGTGGTTTGTCCGGGACAGGCACCTACGAGCAGTACTTC
cdr3_aa: CASGLSGTGTYEQYF

d_call: .
clone_size: once
j_call: TRBJ2-2
v_call: TRBV4-3
cdr3_nt: TGCGCCAGCAGCCAAGAGGATTCGAGGGTGGCCGGGGAGCTGTTTTTT
cdr3_aa: CASSQEDSRVAGELFF

d_call: .
clone_size: .
j_call: TRBJ2-5
v_call: TRBV7-2
cdr3_nt: TGTGCCAGCAGCTTAGGGGGAGTAGCGGAGACCCAGTACTTC
cdr3_aa: CASSLGGVAETQYF

d_call: .
clone_size: .
j_call: TRBJ1-1
v_call: TRBV5-1
cdr3_nt: TGCGCCAGCAGCTTCCAGGGAAGCTTCATGAACACTGAAGCTTTCTTT
cdr3_aa: CASSFQGSFMNTEAFF

d_call: .
clone_size: .
j_call: TRBJ1-1
v_call: TRBV25-1
cdr3_nt: TGTGCCAGCAGACCTTCCGACAGCACTGAAGCTTTCTTT
cdr3_aa: CASRPSDSTEAFF

d_call: .
clone_size: .
j_call: TRBJ2-1
v_call: TRBV9
cdr3_nt: TGTGCCAGCAGCGAAGGGGAGGTCTACAATGAGCAGTTCTTC
cdr3_aa: CASSEGEVYNEQFF

d_call: .
clone_size: .
j_call: TRBJ2-3
v_call: TRBV4-1
cdr3_nt: TGCGCCAGCAGCCAAGGTGCGGGAAGCACAGATACGCAGTATTTT
cdr3_aa: CASSQGAGSTDTQYF

d_call: .
clone_size: .
j_call: TRBJ2-2
v_call: TRBV27
cdr3_nt: TGTGCCAGCGGGGGCTTGGGAGGGGTAGGCACCGGGGAGCTGTTTTTT
cdr3_aa: CASGGLGGVGTGELFF

d_call: .
clone_size: .
j_call: TRBJ2-6
v_call: TRBV7-3
cdr3_nt: TGTGCCAGCAGCTCAAGATCAGGGGCGAGCTCTGGGGCCAACGTCCTGACTTTC
cdr3_aa: CASSSRSGASSGANVLTF

d_call: TRBD2
clone_size: .
j_call: TRBJ2-3
v_call: TRBV7-3
cdr3_nt: TGTGCCAGCAGCCCAGGACTAGCGGTTAGCACAGATACGCAGTATTTT
cdr3_aa: CASSPGLAVSTDTQYF

d_call: .
clone_size: .
j_call: TRBJ1-1
v_call: TRBV6-2/TRBV6-3
cdr3_nt: TGTGCCAGCAGCCCTTACATGAACACTGAAGCTTTCTTT
cdr3_aa: CASSPYMNTEAFF

d_call: .
clone_size: .
j_call: TRBJ1-5
v_call: TRBV5-8
cdr3_nt: TGTGCCAGCAGCCAGGGCCGTTATAGCAATCAGCCCCAGCATTTT
cdr3_aa: CASSQGRYSNQPQHF

d_call: TRBD1
clone_size: .
j_call: TRBJ2-2
v_call: TRBV19
cdr3_nt: TGTGCCAGTAGTATAGATCTGAGACAGGGGATTAACTCCGGGGAGCTGTTTTTT
cdr3_aa: CASSIDLRQGINSGELFF

d_call: .
clone_size: .
j_call: TRBJ1-1
v_call: TRBV21-1
cdr3_nt: TGTGCCAGCACCTTAGAGCGGGGGCTGGACACTGAAGCTTTCTTT
cdr3_aa: CASTLERGLDTEAFF

d_call: TRBD1
clone_size: .
j_call: TRBJ2-1
v_call: TRBV4-2
cdr3_nt: TGTGCCAGCAGCCAAGCGAGATCCGGGACAGGGACCTACAATGAGCAGTTCTTC
cdr3_aa: CASSQARSGTGTYNEQFF

d_call: TRBD2
clone_size: .
j_call: TRBJ2-1
v_call: TRBV12-5
cdr3_nt: TGTGCTAGTGGTTCCGGCGGGGGATCCTACAATGAGCAGTTCTTC
cdr3_aa: CASGSGGGSYNEQFF

d_call: .
clone_size: .
j_call: TRBJ2-4
v_call: TRBV30
cdr3_nt: TGTGCCTGGAGTGTTGGTGGGGGAGGCAAAAACATTCAGTACTTC
cdr3_aa: CAWSVGGGGKNIQYF

d_call: .
clone_size: .
j_call: TRBJ2-7
v_call: TRBV28
cdr3_nt: TGTGCCAGCAGTGCAGGACAGAAATCCTACGAGCAGTACTTC
cdr3_aa: CASSAGQKSYEQYF

d_call: TRBD2
clone_size: once
j_call: TRBJ2-3
v_call: TRBV5-4
cdr3_nt: TGTGCCAGCAGCCCCGGGACTAGCGGGAGAAATACGCAGTATTTT
cdr3_aa: CASSPGTSGRNTQYF

d_call: .
clone_size: .
j_call: TRBJ2-3
v_call: TRBV18
cdr3_nt: TGTGCCAGCTCACCGTACAGGACCACAGATACGCAGTATTTT
cdr3_aa: CASSPYRTTDTQYF

d_call: .
clone_size: .
j_call: TRBJ2-5
v_call: TRBV11-2
cdr3_nt: TGTGCCAGCAGCTTCCGGGAGAAGGGCTGGTACCAAGAGACCCAGTACTTC
cdr3_aa: CASSFREKGWYQETQYF

d_call: .
clone_size: .
j_call: TRBJ1-4
v_call: TRBV5-1
cdr3_nt: TGCGCCAGCAGCTTGTCAGGGGTTAATGAAAAACTGTTTTTT
cdr3_aa: CASSLSGVNEKLFF

d_call: TRBD1
clone_size: .
j_call: TRBJ1-1
v_call: TRBV27
cdr3_nt: TGTGCCAGCAGTTTCGGGACAGGGGGGATGAACACTGAAGCTTTCTTT
cdr3_aa: CASSFGTGGMNTEAFF

d_call: .
clone_size: .
j_call: TRBJ1-5
v_call: TRBV7-9
cdr3_nt: TGTGCCAGCAGCCTAGACACAGGGTACAATCAGCCCCAGCATTTT
cdr3_aa: CASSLDTGYNQPQHF

d_call: .
clone_size: .
j_call: TRBJ2-7
v_call: TRBV5-1
cdr3_nt: TGCGCCAGCAGTCCAGAGTGGGAGAGTGGCTACGAGCAGTACTTC
cdr3_aa: CASSPEWESGYEQYF

d_call: .
clone_size: .
j_call: TRBJ1-6
v_call: TRBV27
cdr3_nt: TGTGCCAGCAGTCCGGACTGGGGGGATTCACCCCTCCACTTT
cdr3_aa: CASSPDWGDSPLHF

d_call: .
clone_size: .
j_call: TRBJ1-4
v_call: TRBV18
cdr3_nt: TGTGCCAGCTCACCACGTGGCAGGGAAAATGAAAAACTGTTTTTT
cdr3_aa: CASSPRGRENEKLFF

d_call: .
clone_size: .
j_call: TRBJ1-2
v_call: TRBV6-4
cdr3_nt: TGTGCCAGCAGCCCACAGGGTGGAAATGGCTACACCTTC
cdr3_aa: CASSPQGGNGYTF

d_call: TRBD2
clone_size: .
j_call: TRBJ2-1
v_call: TRBV7-2
cdr3_nt: TGTGCCAGCAGCTCATTTACTAGCGTCTCCTACAATGAGCAGTTCTTC
cdr3_aa: CASSSFTSVSYNEQFF

d_call: .
clone_size: .
j_call: TRBJ2-1
v_call: TRBV9
cdr3_nt: TGTGCCAGCAGCGTAGACCAGGCTGAGCAGTTCTTC
cdr3_aa: CASSVDQAEQFF

d_call: TRBD1
clone_size: .
j_call: TRBJ1-1
v_call: TRBV10-3
cdr3_nt: TGTGCCACTGCAGCAGGAGGGGACAGGTTGACTTTCTTT
cdr3_aa: CATAAGGDRLTFF

d_call: TRBD1
clone_size: .
j_call: TRBJ1-1
v_call: TRBV28
cdr3_nt: TGTGCCAGCAGGGACGGTGGGACAGGGGTTAACACTGAAGCTTTCTTT
cdr3_aa: CASRDGGTGVNTEAFF

d_call: .
clone_size: .
j_call: TRBJ1-1
v_call: TRBV3-1/TRBV3-2
cdr3_nt: TGTGCCAGCAGCCAGCAGGGGAGGGACACTGAAGCTTTCTTT
cdr3_aa: CASSQQGRDTEAFF

d_call: .
clone_size: few
j_call: TRBJ2-7
v_call: TRBV10-3
cdr3_nt: TGTGCCATCAGTGAGGGGCTGGACTGGGAGCAGTACTTC
cdr3_aa: CAISEGLDWEQYF

d_call: .
clone_size: .
j_call: TRBJ2-7
v_call: TRBV18
cdr3_nt: TGTGCCAGCTCACGGGAGGCAGGGGGGCCCTACGAGCAGTACTTC
cdr3_aa: CASSREAGGPYEQYF